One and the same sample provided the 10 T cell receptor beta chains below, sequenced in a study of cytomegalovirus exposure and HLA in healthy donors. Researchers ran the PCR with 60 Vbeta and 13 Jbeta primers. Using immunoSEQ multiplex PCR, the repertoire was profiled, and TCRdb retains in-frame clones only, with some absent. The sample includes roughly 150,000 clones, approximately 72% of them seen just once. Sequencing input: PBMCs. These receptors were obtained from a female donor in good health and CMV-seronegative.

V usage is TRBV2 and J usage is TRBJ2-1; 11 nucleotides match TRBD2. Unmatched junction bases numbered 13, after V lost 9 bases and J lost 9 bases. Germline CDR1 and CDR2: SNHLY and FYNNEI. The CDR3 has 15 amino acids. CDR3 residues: CARGRALAGAGEQFF. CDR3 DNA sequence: TGTGCCAGGGGCCGGGCACTAGCGGGGGCGGGTGAGCAGTTCTTC.

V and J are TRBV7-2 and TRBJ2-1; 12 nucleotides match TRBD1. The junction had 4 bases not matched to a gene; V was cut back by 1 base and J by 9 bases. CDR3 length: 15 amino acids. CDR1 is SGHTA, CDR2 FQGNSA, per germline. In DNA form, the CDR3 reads TGTGCCAGCAGCTTAGAAGGGACAGGGGGCCGTGAGCAGTTCTTC. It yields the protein CASSLEGTGGREQFF.

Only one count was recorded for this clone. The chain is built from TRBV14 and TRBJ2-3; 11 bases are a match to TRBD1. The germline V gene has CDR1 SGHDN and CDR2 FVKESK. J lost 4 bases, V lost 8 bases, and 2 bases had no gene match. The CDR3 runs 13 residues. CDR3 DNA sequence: TGTGCCAGCCGGACAGGGGGCGCAGATACGCAGTATTTT. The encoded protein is CASRTGGADTQYF.

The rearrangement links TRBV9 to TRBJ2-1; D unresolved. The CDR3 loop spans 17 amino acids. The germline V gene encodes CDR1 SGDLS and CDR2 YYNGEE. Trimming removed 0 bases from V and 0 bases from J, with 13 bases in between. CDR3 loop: CASSVVPVASSYNEQFF. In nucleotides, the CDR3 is TGTGCCAGCAGCGTAGTTCCCGTCGCGAGCTCCTACAATGAGCAGTTCTTC.

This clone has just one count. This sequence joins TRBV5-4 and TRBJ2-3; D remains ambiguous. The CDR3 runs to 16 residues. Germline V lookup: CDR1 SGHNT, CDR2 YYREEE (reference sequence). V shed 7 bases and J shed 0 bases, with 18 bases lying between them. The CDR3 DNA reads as TGTGCCAGCCTCAATAAGACTGGGTCTAGCACAGATACGCAGTATTTT. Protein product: CASLNKTGSSTDTQYF.

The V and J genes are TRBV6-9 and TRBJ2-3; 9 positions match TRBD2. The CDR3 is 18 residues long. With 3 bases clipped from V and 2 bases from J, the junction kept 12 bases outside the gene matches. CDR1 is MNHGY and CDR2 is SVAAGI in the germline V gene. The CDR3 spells CASSYPLLSGGYTDTQYF. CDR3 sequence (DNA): TGTGCCAGCAGTTACCCCCTTCTAAGCGGGGGGTACACAGATACGCAGTATTTT.

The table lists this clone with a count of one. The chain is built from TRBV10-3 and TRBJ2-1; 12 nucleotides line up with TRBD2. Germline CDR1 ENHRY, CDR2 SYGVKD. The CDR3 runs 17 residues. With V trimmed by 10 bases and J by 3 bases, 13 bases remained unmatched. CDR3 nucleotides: TGTGCCACAAAACTAGCGGGGGGACTCTTAGACTACAATGAGCAGTTCTTC. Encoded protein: CATKLAGGLLDYNEQFF.

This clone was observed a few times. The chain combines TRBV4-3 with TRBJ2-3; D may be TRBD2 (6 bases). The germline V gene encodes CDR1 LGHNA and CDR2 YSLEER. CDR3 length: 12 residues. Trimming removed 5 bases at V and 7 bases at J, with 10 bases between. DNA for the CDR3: TGCGCCAGCAGCGGGGAGGAGTATACGCAGTATTTT. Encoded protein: CASSGEEYTQYF.

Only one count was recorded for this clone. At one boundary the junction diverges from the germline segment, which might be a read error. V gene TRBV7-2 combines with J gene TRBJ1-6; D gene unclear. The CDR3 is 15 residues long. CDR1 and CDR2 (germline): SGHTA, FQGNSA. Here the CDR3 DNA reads TGCGCCAGCACCTACTCTAGCTCCTATAATTCACCCCTCCACTTT. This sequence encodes CASTYSSSYNSPLHF.

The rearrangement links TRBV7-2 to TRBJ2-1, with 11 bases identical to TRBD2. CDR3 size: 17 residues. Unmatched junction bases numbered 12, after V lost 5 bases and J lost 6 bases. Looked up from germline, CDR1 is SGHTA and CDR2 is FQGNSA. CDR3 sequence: CASSPNMLAGGINEQFF. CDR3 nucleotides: TGTGCCAGCAGCCCCAACATGCTAGCGGGGGGCATCAATGAGCAGTTCTTC.